One sample yielded the 29 T cell receptor beta chains listed below, sequenced in a study of shared clonotypes between healthy human individuals. TCRdb's copy holds only in-frame clones and misses some; the assay was immunoSEQ multiplex PCR. The sample consists of millions of clones, approximately 93% of them appearing once. Sequenced sample: naive CD4+ T cells from PBMCs. Subset meaning: CD45RA+ positively selected. The receptors shown here come from a man aged 18 to 30 in good health. Some clones in this sample may be carry-over from other donors' samples.

The chain carries TRBV6-5 and TRBJ1-1, with D tentatively TRBD1 (5 bases). CDR3 length equals 14 residues. Germline V lookup: CDR1 MNHEY, CDR2 SVGAGI. The V end was cut by 5 bases, the J end by 0 bases, with 10 bases between. In DNA form, the CDR3 reads TGTGCCAGCAGTATCCGACAGCTGAACACTGAAGCTTTCTTT. Protein sequence: CASSIRQLNTEAFF.

For this clone: The same CDR3 can be traced to other DNA sequences in this sample. V usage is TRBV7-6 and J usage is TRBJ2-3; 7 bases agree with TRBD1. There are 13 residues in the CDR3. With 4 bases clipped from V and 4 bases from J, the junction kept 2 bases outside the gene matches. The germline V gene has CDR1 SGHVS and CDR2 FNYEAQ. In nucleotides, the CDR3 is TGTGCCAGCAGCTCCCAGGGGGCAGATACGCAGTATTTT. Translation: CASSSQGADTQYF.

As DNA, the CDR3 is TGTGCCAGTGGGCGGGGCACTGAAGCTTTCTTT. Its translation is CASGRGTEAFF. V gene TRBV28 combines with J gene TRBJ1-1; D is unresolved. The CDR3 consists of 11 residues. Trimming cost V 9 bases and J 4 bases, with 9 bases left between them. Germline assignment: CDR1 MDHEN and CDR2 SYDVKM.

The CDR3 DNA is TGTGCCACCAGCAGGGGGGCAGCCCAAGAGACCCAGTACTTC. Residues: CATSRGAAQETQYF. The chain uses TRBV15 and TRBJ2-5; possibly TRBD1 for D (6 bases). The V end was cut by 3 bases, the J end by 1 base, with 9 bases between. Germline CDR1 reads LNHNV; CDR2 reads YYDKDF (reference sequence). The CDR3 spans 14 residues.

V and J are TRBV29-1 and TRBJ2-5; TRBD2 matches 11 bases. The length of the CDR3 is 13 residues. V was pared by 7 bases and J by 3 bases, with 4 bases of the junction left unmatched. Germline loops: CDR1 SQVTM, CDR2 ANQGSEA. The CDR3 nucleotides read TGCAGCGGCTCACTAGCGGGGGAAGAGACCCAGTACTTC. It yields the protein CSGSLAGEETQYF.

The V call is TRBV9, the J call TRBJ2-7; D gene uncertain. Deletions cut 4 bases from V and 7 bases from J, with 15 bases between. Germline V gives CDR1 SGDLS, CDR2 YYNGEE. There are 13 residues in the CDR3. CDR3 residues: CASSLKSRGEQYF. CDR3 DNA: TGTGCCAGCAGCCTAAAGTCTAGAGGTGAGCAGTACTTC.

The gene calls are TRBV7-6 and TRBJ2-3; 9 bases align to TRBD1. V lost 0 bases to trimming and J lost 3 bases; unmatched junction nucleotides: 4. Germline loops: CDR1 SGHVS, CDR2 FNYEAQ. The CDR3 consists of 16 residues. For the CDR3, the DNA is TGTGCCAGCAGCTTAGCCGGGACAGGGCGGACAGATACGCAGTATTTT. Residues: CASSLAGTGRTDTQYF.

CDR3 sequence reads: CASSDGLSSYNEQFF. The DNA of the CDR3 is TGTGCCAGCAGCGACGGCCTTAGCTCCTACAATGAGCAGTTCTTC. The gene calls are TRBV2 and TRBJ2-1; D gene unclear. CDR3 size: 15 residues. CDR1 is SNHLY and CDR2 is FYNNEI in the germline V gene. Trimming left V 6 bases short and J 0 bases short, with 12 bases between. Using reference TRBV2 and TRBJ2-1 for the parts outside the CDR3, the full variable domain is EPEVTQTPSHQVTQMGQEVILRCVPISNHLYFYWYRQILGQKVEFLVSFYNNEISEKSEIFDDQFSVERPDGSNFTLKIRSTKLEDSAMYFCASSDGLSSYNEQFFGPGTRLTVL.

V gene TRBV5-4 combines with J gene TRBJ2-3; no definite D call. The length of the CDR3 is 15 residues. Germline V lookup: CDR1 SGHNT, CDR2 YYREEE (reference sequence). The germline V and J ends were trimmed by 2 bases and 10 bases, with 20 bases remaining between them. The CDR3 region is CASSFGQDPTVAQYF. The CDR3 DNA is TGTGCCAGCAGCTTCGGGCAAGACCCAACCGTGGCGCAGTATTTT. The full variable domain, in which reference TRBV5-4 and TRBJ2-3 provide the parts outside the CDR3, is ETGVTQSPTHLIKTRGQQVTLRCSSQSGHNTVSWYQQALGQGPQFIFQYYREEENGRGNFPPRFSGLQFPNYSSELNVNALELDDSALYLCASSFGQDPTVAQYFGPGTRLTVL.

This sequence joins TRBV19 and TRBJ1-4; 7 nucleotides agree with TRBD1. J lost 8 bases, V lost 10 bases, and 10 bases had no gene match. CDR3 length equals 13 residues. From germline, CDR1 is LNHDA and CDR2 SQIVND (reference sequence). In DNA form, the CDR3 reads TGTGCCACCACAGACAGGGTGGTAGAAAAACTGTTTTTT. Its translation is CATTDRVVEKLFF.

This clone came up once. This sequence joins TRBV27 and TRBJ2-5; D is possibly TRBD2 (6 bases). This CDR3 is 13 amino acids long. The V gene lost 2 bases and the J gene lost 5 bases, with 9 bases spanning the gap. Germline V CDR1 and CDR2: MNHEY, SMNVEV (reference sequence). In DNA, the CDR3 is TGTGCCAGCAGTTTAAACCTAGCGGAGACCCAGTACTTC. Residues: CASSLNLAETQYF.

This chain links TRBV5-4 with TRBJ2-1; D gene unclear. CDR3 length: 12 residues. The germline CDR1 and CDR2 sequences are SGHNT and YYREEE (reference sequence). Trimming shortened V by 9 bases and J by 5 bases, and 12 bases separated the two germline ends. CDR3 DNA: TGTGCCACCTCGGCACGGGACAATGAGCAGTTCTTC. Amino acid sequence: CATSARDNEQFF.

The rearrangement links TRBV11-2 to TRBJ2-3, with 8 nucleotides matching TRBD2. Germline values: CDR1 SGHAT, CDR2 FQNNGV. This CDR3 has 16 amino acids. The V gene end was trimmed by 6 bases and the J gene end by 4 bases; junction bases not matched to a gene: 12. The CDR3 spells CASSQSAAGGSDTQYF. The CDR3 DNA reads TGTGCCAGCAGTCAATCCGCCGCGGGAGGATCAGATACGCAGTATTTT.

The chain couples TRBV7-9 to TRBJ1-2; D possibly corresponds to TRBD1 (5 bases). The ends were cut back, 5 bases at V and 7 bases at J, with 14 bases in the middle. The CDR3 spans 13 residues. From germline, CDR1 is SEHNR and CDR2 FQNEAQ (reference sequence). CDR3 amino acids: CASSELRDVGYTF. CDR3 coding DNA: TGTGCCAGCAGCGAACTCAGGGATGTTGGCTACACCTTC.

This clone showed up just once. The chain uses TRBV5-3 and TRBJ2-5; 10 bases are a match to TRBD1. TRBV5-3 is sorted into the ORF group, with uncertain function. Germline trimming cut 5 bases from V and 4 bases from J; bases unmatched to any gene: 5. The CDR3 contains 14 residues. The CDR3, as DNA: TGTGCCAGAAGAATGGGACAGGGGACAGAGACCCAGTACTTC. It codes for CARRMGQGTETQYF.

The V and J genes are TRBV9 and TRBJ1-3; TRBD1 might be the D (5 bases). The V gene lost 4 bases and the J gene lost 4 bases, with 9 bases spanning the gap. Germline V CDR1 and CDR2: SGDLS, YYNGEE. CDR3 size: 13 residues. CDR3 sequence (DNA): TGTGCCAGCAGCACCCGGACAGGAAACACCATATATTTT. Translating gives CASSTRTGNTIYF.

The chain joins TRBV7-2 to TRBJ1-2; the D gene is possibly TRBD1 (6 bases). CDR3 size: 13 residues. In germline, CDR1 is SGHTA, CDR2 FQGNSA. V shed 6 bases and J shed 8 bases, with 16 bases lying between them. CDR3 region: CASRASGGGGYTF. In DNA form, the CDR3 reads TGTGCCAGCAGGGCGAGCGGGGGCGGAGGCTACACCTTC. The complete variable domain, with remaining parts taken from reference TRBV7-2 and TRBJ1-2, reads GAGVSQSPSNKVTEKGKDVELRCDPISGHTALYWYRQSLGQGLEFLIYFQGNSAPDKSGLPSDRFSAERTGGSVSTLTIQRTQQEDSAVYLCASRASGGGGYTFGSGTRLTVV.

This clone was detected only once. The chain is built from TRBV9 and TRBJ1-5, with D perhaps matching TRBD1 (5 bases). This CDR3 comprises 14 residues. Per the germline V gene, CDR1 is SGDLS and CDR2 is YYNGEE. Trimming removed 3 bases at V and 4 bases at J, with 11 bases between. The CDR3 loop reads CASSAGTQNQPQHF. DNA of the CDR3: TGTGCCAGCAGCGCCGGGACTCAGAATCAGCCCCAGCATTTT.

The chain couples TRBV18 to TRBJ2-7; TRBD2 matches 15 bases. Germline-derived CDR1 and CDR2 are KGHSH and LQKENI. The CDR3 is 19 amino acids. The V segment lost 1 base and the J segment 5 bases; nucleotides outside the gene matches: 12. The CDR3 DNA reads as TGTGCCAGCTCACCACAACCGGGACTAGCGGGAGGTTCACCTAACGAGCAGTACTTC. It codes for CASSPQPGLAGGSPNEQYF.

The rearrangement uses TRBV21-1 and TRBJ1-2. TRBV21-1 is given as a pseudogene. The CDR3 contains 13 residues. The CDR3 region has the DNA TGTGCCAGCAGCAAAGCCGGGACCGCTGGCTACACCTTC. It codes for CASSKAGTAGYTF.

This clone was observed once. V gene TRBV5-1 combines with J gene TRBJ1-1; unclear D gene. Germline loops: CDR1 SGHRS, CDR2 YFSETQ. Trimming removed 0 bases from V and 0 bases from J, with 9 bases in between. The CDR3 is 15 residues long. The CDR3 DNA follows: TGCGCCAGCAGCTTGGGTTCGAGGGTGAACACTGAAGCTTTCTTT. This codes for CASSLGSRVNTEAFF. Full variable domain (outside the CDR3, taken from reference TRBV5-1 and TRBJ1-1): KAGVTQTPRYLIKTRGQQVTLSCSPISGHRSVSWYQQTPGQGLQFLFEYFSETQRNKGNFPGRFSGRQFSNSRSEMNVSTLELGDSALYLCASSLGSRVNTEAFFGQGTRLTVV.

The chain carries TRBV2 and TRBJ2-7, with TRBD2 as a possible D gene (5 bases). V gave up 3 bases and J gave up 0 bases, with 12 bases separating them. Looked up from germline, CDR1 is SNHLY and CDR2 is FYNNEI. There are 15 residues in the CDR3. The CDR3 loop reads CASSDALTSSYEQYF. The CDR3 DNA reads as TGTGCCAGCAGTGATGCTTTAACTAGCTCCTACGAGCAGTACTTC.

The V call is TRBV5-1, the J call TRBJ2-1, with 11 bases identical to TRBD2. Trimming removed 3 bases from V and 0 bases from J; junction bases left unmatched: 5. The CDR3 runs 17 residues. Germline V lookup: CDR1 SGHRS, CDR2 YFSETQ. CDR3 sequence: CASSSQGTSGSYNEQFF. In nucleotides, the CDR3 is TGCGCCAGCAGCTCCCAAGGGACTAGCGGCTCCTACAATGAGCAGTTCTTC.

Worth noting for this clone: Other DNA sequences of this sample code for an identical CDR3. This chain uses TRBV11-2 with TRBJ2-7, with D unclear. CDR3 size: 11 residues. Trimming took off 3 bases at V and 3 bases at J, with 3 bases between the two ends. Germline assignment: CDR1 SGHAT and CDR2 FQNNGV. CDR3 DNA: TGTGCCAGCAGCTTCTACTACGAGCAGTACTTC. Its protein product is CASSFYYEQYF.

The chain carries TRBV9 and TRBJ2-2, with 7 nucleotides matching TRBD1. Germline V lookup: CDR1 SGDLS, CDR2 YYNGEE. The CDR3 sequence is 16 residues long. With V trimmed by 0 bases and J by 3 bases, 5 bases remained unmatched. For the CDR3, the DNA is TGTGCCAGCAGCGTAGAACAGGGGCCCTACACCGGGGAGCTGTTTTTT. Protein product: CASSVEQGPYTGELFF.

Comments on this clone: The identical CDR3 is also encoded by other nucleotide sequences in the sample. CDR3 DNA sequence: TGCAGTGCTTTTAAAGAGACCCAGTACTTC. Amino acids: CSAFKETQYF. The gene calls are TRBV20-1 and TRBJ2-5; D ambiguous. There are 10 residues in the CDR3. V was pared by 5 bases and J by 3 bases, with 4 bases between. CDR1 is DFQATT, CDR2 SNEGSKA, per germline (reference sequence).

The V call is TRBV29-1, the J call TRBJ2-1, with TRBD1 matching over 9 bases. CDR1 is SQVTM, CDR2 ANQGSEA, per germline. The trim removed 7 bases at V and 6 bases at J, leaving 7 bases unmatched. The CDR3 spans 13 residues. The CDR3 here is CSGYRGQVNEQFF. CDR3 in DNA: TGCAGCGGTTACAGGGGGCAGGTCAATGAGCAGTTCTTC.

The gene calls are TRBV28 and TRBJ1-2, with 8 bases aligning to TRBD1. CDR1 and CDR2 (germline): MDHEN, SYDVKM. The CDR3 spans 12 residues. The V and J ends lost 8 bases and 8 bases, in that order; junction bases with no gene match: 7. The CDR3 reads CASGTGSRGYTF. CDR3 DNA sequence: TGTGCCAGCGGGACAGGCTCTAGGGGCTACACCTTC.

Turning to this clone: Other DNA sequences in the sample encode the same CDR3. The rearrangement joins TRBV18 to TRBJ2-5; D call uncertain. Germline lookup yields CDR1 KGHSH and CDR2 LQKENI. The CDR3 totals 13 residues. The V end lost 0 bases, the J end lost 2 bases, and 4 bases lay between the germline ends. The CDR3 loop reads CASSPPSQETQYF. CDR3 DNA: TGTGCCAGCTCACCACCATCTCAAGAGACCCAGTACTTC.